This TCR beta chain was profiled in a study of T cells expressing NK-cell markers. Study summary: In the group of eight sequenced donors, seven were HCMV-seropositive and one was seronegative.

Libraries used 5'RACE template switching adding universal primer site and UMIs. TCRdb derives one entry per CDR3 protein from the 5' RACE reads, leaving out DNA. This table lists 450,000 to 600,000 distinct CDR3 sequences. Source material: blood T cells: a sorted CD56 or NKG2C T cell subset, CD4+ or CD8+ T cells, or bulk PBMC T cells (not recorded which). The sequence derives from a man younger than 35 in good health.

The CDR3 spells CASSLAPGLAGGYQETQYF. The chain links TRBV11-1 to TRBJ2-5; TCRdb reports TRBD2, a call that lacks DNA to check it against. CDR3 length: 19 amino acids. From germline, CDR1 is SGHAT and CDR2 FQDESV (reference sequence).